Below, 18 T cell receptor beta chains from the same sample are listed, as sequenced in a study of cytotoxic CD8 clonotypes in ibrutinib-treated CLL. Method: immunoSEQ multiplex PCR; TCRdb's copy keeps in-frame clones and lacks some. In the table there are roughly 150,000 clones, more than 70% of which are singletons. The material sequenced was PBMCs, taken at disease progression, from a patient treated with ibrutinib. These receptors originate from a human donor with chronic lymphocytic leukemia.

The chain is built from TRBV7-9 and TRBJ1-1, with a weak D call TRBD1 (5 bases). The CDR3 is 15 residues long. Trimming took 5 bases from V and 1 from J, leaving 14 bases between them. In germline, CDR1 is SEHNR, CDR2 FQNEAQ (reference sequence). CDR3 sequence: CASSRQSLENTEAFF. DNA for the CDR3: TGTGCCAGCAGCCGACAGTCACTAGAGAACACTGAAGCTTTCTTT.

This rearrangement joins TRBV13 to TRBJ1-1; the D is unclear. This CDR3 has 15 amino acids. Germline V gene data show CDR1 as PRHDT and CDR2 as FYEKMQ (reference sequence). With 5 bases removed from V and 4 bases from J, the gap between germline ends came to 17 bases. CDR3 region: CASSPRERVGTEAFF. Written as DNA, the CDR3 is TGTGCCAGCAGCCCCCGGGAACGGGTGGGCACTGAAGCTTTCTTT. Combining the CDR3 with reference TRBV13 and TRBJ1-1 gives the whole variable domain AAGVIQSPRHLIKEKRETATLKCYPIPRHDTVYWYQQGPGQDPQFLISFYEKMQSDKGSIPDRFSAQQFSDYHSELNMSSLELGDSALYFCASSPRERVGTEAFFGQGTRLTVV.

J is TRBJ2-5 and V is TRBV14, with TRBD1 matching 8 bases. The V gene end was trimmed by 0 bases and the J gene end by 3 bases; junction bases not matched to a gene: 12. Germline CDR1 reads SGHDN; CDR2 reads FVKESK. CDR3 length: 18 residues. The CDR3 sequence is CASSQERDRTLRKETQYF. The CDR3, as DNA: TGTGCCAGCAGCCAAGAACGGGACAGGACCCTCCGAAAAGAGACCCAGTACTTC.

The chain joins TRBV6-5 to TRBJ2-1, with TRBD2 identical over 8 bases. Germline V CDR1 and CDR2: MNHEY, SVGAGI. Trimming at V came to 6 bases and at J to 7 bases, leaving 11 bases not matched to a gene. The CDR3 runs to 15 residues. The CDR3 sequence is CASSRGGGKENEQFF. The CDR3 DNA is TGTGCCAGCAGCCGTGGCGGGGGGAAGGAGAATGAGCAGTTCTTC.

The chain uses TRBV11-3 and TRBJ2-1, with D perhaps matching TRBD1 or TRBD2 (7 bases each). Germline values: CDR1 SGHNT, CDR2 YENEEA. V was shortened by 1 base and J by 5 bases, with 15 bases between the two germline ends. This CDR3 comprises 16 residues. Here the CDR3 reads CASSLGLAGGDNEQFF. Here the CDR3 DNA reads TGTGCCAGCAGCTTAGGTCTTGCAGGGGGGGACAATGAGCAGTTCTTC.

In nucleotides, the CDR3 is TGTGCCAGCAGCCATCGGGACGGCTCCTACGAGCAGTACTTC. Residues: CASSHRDGSYEQYF. The V call is TRBV4-2, the J call TRBJ2-7, with D perhaps matching TRBD1 or TRBD2 (5 bases each). V lost 3 bases to trimming and J lost 0 bases, with 9 bases between them. The CDR3 extends over 14 amino acids. Germline V CDR1 and CDR2: LGHNA, YNFKEQ.

CDR3 bases: TGTGCCAGCAGCTCGGACCGGGGCCAGGATGGCTACACCTTC. Residues: CASSSDRGQDGYTF. The chain carries TRBV11-3 and TRBJ1-2; a weak D match, TRBD1 (5 bases). This CDR3 region has 14 residues. V was clipped by 4 bases and J by 6 bases, with 15 bases between them. Germline V lookup: CDR1 SGHNT, CDR2 YENEEA.

The chain recombines TRBV2 with TRBJ1-1; D might be TRBD1 (5 bases). Germline assignment: CDR1 SNHLY and CDR2 FYNNEI. The CDR3 is 13 residues long. The V gene lost 7 bases and the J gene lost 4 bases, with 13 bases spanning the gap. For the CDR3, the DNA is TGTGCCAGCACCCTAGGGGTGCTCACTGAAGCTTTCTTT. Translating it yields CASTLGVLTEAFF.

This clone was seen more than once but under ten times. V usage is TRBV28 and J usage is TRBJ1-2; TRBD1 agrees at 7 bases. Germline CDR1 reads MDHEN; CDR2 reads SYDVKM. V lost 10 bases, J lost 0 bases, and 5 bases stayed unmatched. The CDR3 consists of 13 residues. CDR3 sequence: CATGTVTNYGYTF. The CDR3, as DNA: TGTGCCACCGGGACAGTAACTAACTATGGCTACACCTTC.

This chain uses TRBV27 with TRBJ2-7, with D perhaps being TRBD1 or TRBD2 (5 bases each). The CDR3 has 15 residues. Germline loops: CDR1 MNHEY, CDR2 SMNVEV (reference sequence). Trimming took 5 bases from V and 3 from J, leaving 17 bases between them. The CDR3, as DNA: TGTGCCAGCAGTACCCAGGGACGAACCCGCTACGAGCAGTACTTC. It codes for CASSTQGRTRYEQYF.

This clone was detected only once. This chain uses TRBV7-9 with TRBJ2-3; D is unclear. The CDR3 loop spans 13 amino acids. Trimming stripped 6 bases from V and 2 bases from J, with 9 bases between. Germline V CDR1 and CDR2: SEHNR, FQNEAQ (reference sequence). CDR3 amino acids: CASRRWATDTQYF. As DNA, the CDR3 is TGTGCCAGCAGGAGGTGGGCCACAGATACGCAGTATTTT. Complete variable domain (other parts from reference TRBV7-9 and TRBJ2-3): DTGVSQNPRHKITKRGQNVTFRCDPISEHNRLYWYRQTLGQGPEFLTYFQNEAQLEKSRLLSDRFSAERPKGSFSTLEIQRTEQGDSAMYLCASRRWATDTQYFGPGTRLTVL.

The rearrangement uses TRBV5-8 and TRBJ1-5, with D perhaps matching TRBD1 (6 bases). The CDR3 length is 14 residues. V gave up 4 bases and J gave up 5 bases, with 13 bases separating them. Germline CDR1 and CDR2: SGHTS and YDEGEE. CDR3 sequence: CASSLGHLDQPQHF. The CDR3 bases are TGTGCCAGCAGCCTGGGACACCTTGATCAGCCCCAGCATTTT.

V usage is TRBV13 and J usage is TRBJ1-1; D is unclear. This CDR3 is built from 16 residues. Germline-derived CDR1 and CDR2 are PRHDT and FYEKMQ (reference sequence). V was pared by 4 bases and J by 6 bases, with 21 bases between. CDR3 DNA: TGTGCCAGCAGCTACCAATCCCGGGTAAGGAGTTCTGAAGCTTTCTTT. It codes for CASSYQSRVRSSEAFF.

In nucleotides, the CDR3 is TGTGCTAGTGGTTTGGTACCTAGCCTGAGGGAGACCCAGTACTTC. This encodes CASGLVPSLRETQYF. This chain uses TRBV12-5 with TRBJ2-5, with D maybe TRBD2 (5 bases). CDR3 length: 15 amino acids. V was trimmed by 0 bases and J by 5 bases, leaving 13 bases between them. Germline V gene sequence: CDR1 LGHNT, CDR2 FRNRAP. The variable domain in full, completed from reference TRBV12-5 and TRBJ2-5, reads DARVTQTPRHKVTEMGQEVTMRCQPILGHNTVFWYRQTMMQGLELLAYFRNRAPLDDSGMPKDRFSAEMPDATLATLKIQPSEPRDSAVYFCASGLVPSLRETQYFGPGTRLLVL.

In its sample, this clone was seen once. The CDR3 reads CASSYGSGNSYEQYF. CDR3 DNA: TGTGCCAGCAGTTACGGTAGCGGGAACAGCTACGAGCAGTACTTC. The V gene is TRBV6-6, the J gene TRBJ2-7, with 8 bases fitting TRBD2. The V segment lost 2 bases and the J segment 3 bases; nucleotides outside the gene matches: 6. This CDR3 is built from 15 residues. Germline V lookup: CDR1 MNHNY, CDR2 SVGAGI (reference sequence).

The CDR3 region is CASSPIAENQPQHF. The CDR3 DNA sequence: TGTGCCAGCTCACCGATCGCAGAAAATCAGCCCCAGCATTTT. The chain couples TRBV18 to TRBJ1-5; D is undetermined. CDR3 length: 14 amino acids. The germline CDR1 and CDR2 sequences are KGHSH and LQKENI. The V gene lost 3 bases and the J gene lost 4 bases, with 10 bases spanning the gap.

The V and J genes are TRBV18 and TRBJ2-2, with D unresolved. V lost 5 bases, J lost 6 bases, and 7 bases lay in between. Germline lookup yields CDR1 KGHSH and CDR2 LQKENI. CDR3 length: 12 amino acids. CDR3 in amino acids: CASSNTAGELFF. As DNA, the CDR3 is TGTGCCAGCTCAAACACGGCCGGGGAGCTGTTTTTT.

In this sample, this clone turned up once. The chain combines TRBV5-1 with TRBJ1-1; D gene uncertain. CDR3 length: 11 residues. Germline CDR1 reads SGHRS; CDR2 reads YFSETQ. V lost 9 bases and J 0 bases, leaving 6 bases between the germline ends. This chain's CDR3 is CATMVNTEAFF. The CDR3 DNA follows: TGCGCCACCATGGTGAACACTGAAGCTTTCTTT.